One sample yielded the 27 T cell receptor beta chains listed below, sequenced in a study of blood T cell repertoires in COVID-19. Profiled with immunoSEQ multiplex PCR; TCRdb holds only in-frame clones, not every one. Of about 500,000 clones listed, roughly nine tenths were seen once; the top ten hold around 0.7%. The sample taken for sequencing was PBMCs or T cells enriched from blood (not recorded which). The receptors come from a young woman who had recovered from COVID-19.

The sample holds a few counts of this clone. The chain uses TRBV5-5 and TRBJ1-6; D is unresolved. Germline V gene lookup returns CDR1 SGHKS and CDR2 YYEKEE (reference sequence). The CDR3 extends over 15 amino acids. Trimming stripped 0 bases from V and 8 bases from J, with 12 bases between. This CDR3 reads CASSLEVAVDSPLHF. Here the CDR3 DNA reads TGTGCCAGCAGCTTGGAGGTAGCCGTTGATTCACCCCTCCACTTT.

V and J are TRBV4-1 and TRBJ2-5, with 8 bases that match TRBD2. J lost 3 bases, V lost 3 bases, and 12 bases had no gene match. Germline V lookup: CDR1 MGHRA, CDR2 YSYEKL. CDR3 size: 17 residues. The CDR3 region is CASSHLPETTSEETQYF. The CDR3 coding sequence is TGCGCCAGCAGCCATCTACCAGAAACGACTAGCGAAGAGACCCAGTACTTC.

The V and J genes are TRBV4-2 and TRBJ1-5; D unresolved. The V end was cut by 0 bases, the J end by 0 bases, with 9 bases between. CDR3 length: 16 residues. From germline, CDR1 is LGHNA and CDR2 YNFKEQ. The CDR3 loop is CASSQDLRDSNQPQHF. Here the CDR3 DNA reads TGTGCCAGCAGCCAAGATCTGAGGGATAGCAATCAGCCCCAGCATTTT.

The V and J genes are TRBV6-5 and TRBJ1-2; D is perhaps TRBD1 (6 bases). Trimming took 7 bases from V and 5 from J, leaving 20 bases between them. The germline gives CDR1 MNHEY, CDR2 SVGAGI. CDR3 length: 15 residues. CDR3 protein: CASTPGTGQLYGYTF. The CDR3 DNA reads TGTGCCAGCACCCCAGGTACCGGACAGTTATATGGCTACACCTTC.

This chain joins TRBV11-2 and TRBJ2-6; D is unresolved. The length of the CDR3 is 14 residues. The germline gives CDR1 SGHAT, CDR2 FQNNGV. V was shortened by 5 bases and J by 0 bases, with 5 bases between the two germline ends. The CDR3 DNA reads TGTGCCAGCAGCCCCTTCTCTGGGGCCAACGTCCTGACTTTC. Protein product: CASSPFSGANVLTF.

CDR3 bases: TGCGCCAGCAGCCCGCAGACAGATTCTTACGAGCAGTACTTC. Translating it yields CASSPQTDSYEQYF. The chain is built from TRBV5-1 and TRBJ2-7; D is possibly TRBD1 (5 bases). The germline V gene encodes CDR1 SGHRS and CDR2 YFSETQ. Trimming took 4 bases from V and 4 from J, leaving 15 bases between them. This CDR3 is built from 14 residues. Using reference TRBV5-1 and TRBJ2-7 for the parts outside the CDR3, the full variable domain is KAGVTQTPRYLIKTRGQQVTLSCSPISGHRSVSWYQQTPGQGLQFLFEYFSETQRNKGNFPGRFSGRQFSNSRSEMNVSTLELGDSALYLCASSPQTDSYEQYFGPGTRLTVT.

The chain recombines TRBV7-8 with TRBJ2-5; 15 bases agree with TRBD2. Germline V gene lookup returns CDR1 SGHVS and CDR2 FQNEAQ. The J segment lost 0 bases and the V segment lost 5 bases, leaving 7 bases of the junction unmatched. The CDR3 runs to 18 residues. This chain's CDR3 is CASSDGLAGGAYQETQYF. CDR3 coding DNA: TGTGCCAGCAGCGACGGACTAGCGGGGGGGGCGTACCAAGAGACCCAGTACTTC.

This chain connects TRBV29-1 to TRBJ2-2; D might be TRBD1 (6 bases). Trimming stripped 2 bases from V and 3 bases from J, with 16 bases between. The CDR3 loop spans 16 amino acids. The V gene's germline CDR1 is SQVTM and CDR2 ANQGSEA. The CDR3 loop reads CSVENREKAYTGELFF. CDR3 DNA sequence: TGCAGCGTTGAAAACAGGGAAAAGGCTTACACCGGGGAGCTGTTTTTT.

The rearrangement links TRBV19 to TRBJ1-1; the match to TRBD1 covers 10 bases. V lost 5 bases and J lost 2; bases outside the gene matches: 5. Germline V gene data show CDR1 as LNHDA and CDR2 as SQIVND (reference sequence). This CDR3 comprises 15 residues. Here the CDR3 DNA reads TGTGCCAGTAGTTTTGGACAGGGGGTTAACACTGAAGCTTTCTTT. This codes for CASSFGQGVNTEAFF.

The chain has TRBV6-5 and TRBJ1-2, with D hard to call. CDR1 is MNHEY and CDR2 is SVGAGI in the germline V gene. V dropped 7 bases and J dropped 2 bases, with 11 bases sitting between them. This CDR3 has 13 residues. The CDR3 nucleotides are TGTGCCAGCATGGGCATATTAAACTATGGCTACACCTTC. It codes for CASMGILNYGYTF.

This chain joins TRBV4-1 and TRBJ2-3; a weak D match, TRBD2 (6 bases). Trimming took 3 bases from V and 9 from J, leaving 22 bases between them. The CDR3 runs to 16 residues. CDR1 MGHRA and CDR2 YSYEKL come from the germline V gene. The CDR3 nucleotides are TGCGCCAGCAGCCAGTCGATGGGAAATGCGGGGTTGACGCAGTATTTT. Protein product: CASSQSMGNAGLTQYF.

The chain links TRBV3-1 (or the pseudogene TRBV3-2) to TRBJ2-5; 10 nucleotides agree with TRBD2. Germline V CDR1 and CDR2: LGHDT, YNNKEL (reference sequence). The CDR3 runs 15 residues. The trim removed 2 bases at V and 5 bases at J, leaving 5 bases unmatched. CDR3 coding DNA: TGTGCCAGCAGCCAAATGAGCGGGGGGGCGGAGACCCAGTACTTC. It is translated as CASSQMSGGAETQYF.

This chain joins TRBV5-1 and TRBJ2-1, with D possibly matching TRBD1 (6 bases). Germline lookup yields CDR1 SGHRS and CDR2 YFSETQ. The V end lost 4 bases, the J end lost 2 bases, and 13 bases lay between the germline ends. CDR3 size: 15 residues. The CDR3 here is CASSRTGPPYNEQFF. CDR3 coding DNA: TGCGCCAGCAGCCGCACAGGGCCCCCCTACAATGAGCAGTTCTTC.

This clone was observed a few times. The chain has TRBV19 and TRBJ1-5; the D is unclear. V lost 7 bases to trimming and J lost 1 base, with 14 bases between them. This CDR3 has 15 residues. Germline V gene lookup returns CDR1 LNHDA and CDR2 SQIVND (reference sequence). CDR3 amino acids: CASNGEGESNQPQHF. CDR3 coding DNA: TGTGCCAGTAACGGGGAGGGCGAAAGCAATCAGCCCCAGCATTTT.

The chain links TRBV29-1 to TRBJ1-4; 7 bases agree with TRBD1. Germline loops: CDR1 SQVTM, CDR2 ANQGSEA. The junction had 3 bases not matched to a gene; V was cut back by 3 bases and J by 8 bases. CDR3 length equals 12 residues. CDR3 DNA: TGCAGCGTTGAGCCACAGGGGGAAAAACTGTTTTTT. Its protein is CSVEPQGEKLFF.

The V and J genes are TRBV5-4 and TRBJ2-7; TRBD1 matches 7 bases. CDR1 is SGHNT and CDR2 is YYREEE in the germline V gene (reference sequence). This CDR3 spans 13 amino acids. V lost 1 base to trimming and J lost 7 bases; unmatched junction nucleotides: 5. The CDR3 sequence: CASSLLGGGEQYF. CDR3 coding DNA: TGTGCCAGCAGCTTGCTAGGGGGCGGTGAGCAGTACTTC. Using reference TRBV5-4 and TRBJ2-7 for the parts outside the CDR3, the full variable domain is ETGVTQSPTHLIKTRGQQVTLRCSSQSGHNTVSWYQQALGQGPQFIFQYYREEENGRGNFPPRFSGLQFPNYSSELNVNALELDDSALYLCASSLLGGGEQYFGPGTRLTVT.

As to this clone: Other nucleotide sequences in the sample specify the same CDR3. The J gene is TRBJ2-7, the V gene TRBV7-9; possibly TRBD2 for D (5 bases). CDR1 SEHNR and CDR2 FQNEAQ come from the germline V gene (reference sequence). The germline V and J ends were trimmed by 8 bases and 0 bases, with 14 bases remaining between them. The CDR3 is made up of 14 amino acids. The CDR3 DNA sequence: TGTGCCAGCTCCCCAACGGGATCCTCCTACGAGCAGTACTTC. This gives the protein CASSPTGSSYEQYF. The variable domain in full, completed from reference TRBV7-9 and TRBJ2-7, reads DTGVSQNPRHKITKRGQNVTFRCDPISEHNRLYWYRQTLGQGPEFLTYFQNEAQLEKSRLLSDRFSAERPKGSFSTLEIQRTEQGDSAMYLCASSPTGSSYEQYFGPGTRLTVT.

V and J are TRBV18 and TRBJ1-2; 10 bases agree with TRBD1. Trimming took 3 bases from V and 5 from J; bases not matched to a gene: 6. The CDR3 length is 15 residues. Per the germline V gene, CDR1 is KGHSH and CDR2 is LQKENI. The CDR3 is CASSPSGTGVYGYTF. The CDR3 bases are TGTGCCAGCTCACCTTCAGGGACAGGGGTTTATGGCTACACCTTC.

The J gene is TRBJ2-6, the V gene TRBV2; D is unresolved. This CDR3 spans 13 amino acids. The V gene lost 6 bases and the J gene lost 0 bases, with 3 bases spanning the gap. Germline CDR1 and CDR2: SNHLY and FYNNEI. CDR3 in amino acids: CASSSSGANVLTF. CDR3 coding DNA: TGTGCCAGCAGCAGCTCTGGGGCCAACGTCCTGACTTTC.

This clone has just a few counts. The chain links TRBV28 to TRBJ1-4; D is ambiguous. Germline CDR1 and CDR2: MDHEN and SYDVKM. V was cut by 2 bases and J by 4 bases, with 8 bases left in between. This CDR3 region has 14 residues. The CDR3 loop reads CASSLNGYNEKLFF. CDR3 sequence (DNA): TGTGCCAGCAGTTTAAACGGGTATAATGAAAAACTGTTTTTT.

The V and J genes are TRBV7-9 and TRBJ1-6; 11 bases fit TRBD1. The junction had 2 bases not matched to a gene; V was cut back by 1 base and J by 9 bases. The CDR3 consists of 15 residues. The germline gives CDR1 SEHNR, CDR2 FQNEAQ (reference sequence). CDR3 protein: CASSLGTGGVSPLHF. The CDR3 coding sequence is TGTGCCAGCAGCTTAGGGACAGGGGGCGTTTCACCCCTCCACTTT. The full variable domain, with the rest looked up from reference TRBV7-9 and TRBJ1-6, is DTGVSQNPRHKITKRGQNVTFRCDPISEHNRLYWYRQTLGQGPEFLTYFQNEAQLEKSRLLSDRFSAERPKGSFSTLEIQRTEQGDSAMYLCASSLGTGGVSPLHFGNGTRLTVT.

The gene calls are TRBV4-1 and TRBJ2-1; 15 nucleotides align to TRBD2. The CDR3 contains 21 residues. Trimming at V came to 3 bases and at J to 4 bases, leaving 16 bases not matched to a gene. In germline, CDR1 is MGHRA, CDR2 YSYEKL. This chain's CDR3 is CASSHPRDRRGLAGGYNEQFF. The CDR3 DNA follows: TGCGCCAGCAGCCACCCTAGGGACAGGAGGGGACTAGCGGGGGGATACAATGAGCAGTTCTTC.

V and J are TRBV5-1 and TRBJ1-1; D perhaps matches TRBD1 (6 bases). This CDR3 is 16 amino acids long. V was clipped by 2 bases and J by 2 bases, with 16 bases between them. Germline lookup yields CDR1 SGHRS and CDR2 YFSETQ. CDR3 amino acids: CASSFTGPRGNTEAFF. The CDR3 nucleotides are TGCGCCAGCAGCTTTACCGGGCCCAGGGGCAACACTGAAGCTTTCTTT.

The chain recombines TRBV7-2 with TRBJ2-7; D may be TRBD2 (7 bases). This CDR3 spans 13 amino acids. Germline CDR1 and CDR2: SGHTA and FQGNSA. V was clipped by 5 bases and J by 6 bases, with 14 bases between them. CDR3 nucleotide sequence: TGTGCCAGCAGCCCGTGGGGGGGCGTCGAGCAGTACTTC. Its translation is CASSPWGGVEQYF.

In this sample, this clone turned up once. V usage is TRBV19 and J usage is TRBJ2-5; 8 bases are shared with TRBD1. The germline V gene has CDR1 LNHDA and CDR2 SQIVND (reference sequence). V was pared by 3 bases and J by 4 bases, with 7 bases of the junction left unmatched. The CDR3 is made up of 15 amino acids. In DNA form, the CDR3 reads TGTGCCAGTAGTATTCTTACAGGGGGAGGAGAGACCCAGTACTTC. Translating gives CASSILTGGGETQYF.

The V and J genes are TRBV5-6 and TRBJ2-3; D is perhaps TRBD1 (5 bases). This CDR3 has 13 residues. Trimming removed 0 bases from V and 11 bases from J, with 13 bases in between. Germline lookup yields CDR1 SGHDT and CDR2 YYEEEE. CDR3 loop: CASSLVGDLMQYF. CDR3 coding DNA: TGTGCCAGCAGCTTGGTAGGGGATCTAATGCAGTATTTT.

This chain's CDR3 is CSVVGLRSGAEAFF. The CDR3 nucleotides are TGCAGCGTTGTGGGTCTGAGATCCGGGGCTGAAGCTTTCTTT. The V gene is TRBV29-1, the J gene TRBJ1-1, with D unresolved. The V and J ends lost 4 bases and 6 bases respectively, with 18 bases between them. Looked up from germline, CDR1 is SQVTM and CDR2 is ANQGSEA. CDR3 size: 14 residues.